The source of this T cell receptor (beta chain) is a study of T-cell reconstitution after alpha-beta-depleted transplantation in children. The CDR3 is 14 residues long. Germline V lookup: CDR1 SQVTM, CDR2 ANQGSEA. The ends lost 3 bases at V and 4 bases at J; junction bases unmatched: 8. During its preparation, the TCRbeta library received unique molecular identifiers. Each CDR3 protein is one row after TCRdb ran MiXCR on the PCR reads. Among 500,000 to 600,000 distinct CDR3 sequences listed, 30% to 35% were seen once. This specimen was PBMCs from the stem cell graft donor, taken from the stem cell graft. This sequence joins TRBV29-1 and TRBJ2-5, with 7 bases aligning to TRBD2. The TCR originated in a human donor who donated a stem cell graft to a child with aplastic anemia. CDR3 in amino acids: CSVDGGSGGETQYF. In nucleotides, the CDR3 is TGCAGCGTTGACGGCGGGAGTGGGGGAGAGACCCAGTACTTC.